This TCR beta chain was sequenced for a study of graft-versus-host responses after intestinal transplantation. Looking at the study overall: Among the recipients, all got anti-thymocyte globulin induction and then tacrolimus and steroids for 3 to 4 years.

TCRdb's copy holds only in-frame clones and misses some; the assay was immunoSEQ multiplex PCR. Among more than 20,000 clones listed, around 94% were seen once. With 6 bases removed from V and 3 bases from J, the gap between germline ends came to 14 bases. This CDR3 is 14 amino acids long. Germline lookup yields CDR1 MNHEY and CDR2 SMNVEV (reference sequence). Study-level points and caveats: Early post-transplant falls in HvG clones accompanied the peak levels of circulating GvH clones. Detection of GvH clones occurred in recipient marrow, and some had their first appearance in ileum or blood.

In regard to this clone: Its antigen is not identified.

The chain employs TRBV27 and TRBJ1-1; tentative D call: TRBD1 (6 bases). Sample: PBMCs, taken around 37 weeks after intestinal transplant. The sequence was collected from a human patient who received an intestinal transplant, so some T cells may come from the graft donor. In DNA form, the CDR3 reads TGTGCCAGCAGGACCAACAGGGATGACACTGAAGCTTTCTTT. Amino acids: CASRTNRDDTEAFF.